This T cell receptor beta chain was observed in a study of cytomegalovirus exposure and HLA in healthy donors (dated 2017 in TCRdb). As for the study more broadly: An earlier analysis of 587 of the donors reported 276 Gb of sequence data and roughly 120 million unique TCR beta sequences obtained from about 200 million T cells. Both class I and class II loci were covered by HLA typing, at four-digit resolution. All discovery cohort repertoires had been generated using a single sequencing platform. To predict cytomegalovirus infection status, the study combined high-throughput TCR immunosequencing, statistical association of individual TCRs with disease status, and machine learning. Of the 300 to 450 genotyped donors, over 65% fell in the genetic ancestry cluster associated with self-reported Caucasian donors. Rather than using new phenotypic data, the later analysis identified candidate immune exposures from TCR beta sequences and from how often those sequences occurred across donors. Because of strong linkage in the cohort, four or five DR-DQ haplotypes were treated as single units for association and clustering. To study patterns of TCR occurrence, a later analysis re-analyzed previously published TCR beta repertoires from several hundred donors and added high-resolution HLA genotyping. Typing coverage differed by locus: A, B, C, DRB1 and DQB1 were typed in about 620-640 donors, DQA1 in 522, DPA1 in 600 to 610, and DPB1 in just under 490. An early release covering roughly 640 HLA-typed donors comprised approximately 290 gigabases of sequencing data and tens of millions of unique TCR sequences. Donor age, sex, ethnicity and CMV serostatus were compiled alongside the repertoire data. The aim of the study was to test whether cataloging public T cell receptors could identify signatures of past pathogen exposure. The T cell repertoires of 550 to 850 subjects were profiled by immunosequencing and related to cytomegalovirus serostatus. In an earlier analysis of roughly 580 of the donors, high-throughput TCR beta sequencing was used to judge whether each TCR beta V gene segment behaved as functional or pseudogenic. Among about 410 genotyped donors of the cohort, an average of approximately 240,000 unique TCR beta nucleotide sequences was sequenced per donor, of which 15% to 20% were non-productive. Along with the approximately 600-subject first cohort, a separate validation cohort of about 110 different subjects was used. A later genetic analysis took genome-wide SNP genotypes for about 55% of the 666 donors and used that subset as a discovery cohort.

In total, about 650 healthy bone marrow donors made up the cohort. Cohort members were all nominally healthy when sampled, although unrecorded immune exposures were likely present. The donor tested CMV seropositive and was one of the 289 seropositive cohort members. Each donor provided a peripheral blood sample, and peripheral blood mononuclear cells were used for TCR beta sequencing. The Qiagen DNeasy Blood Extraction Kit was used to extract genomic DNA from the blood cell samples. The germline V end is reduced by 1 base and the J end by 2 bases; junction bases left unmatched: 4. For CDR1 and CDR2, the germline V gene lists LGHNA and YSLEER. The CDR3 starts with the cysteine, ends with the phenylalanine, and has 16 residues. CDR3 DNA only is kept here, 48 bases in frame from base 1. On the study overall, not on this receptor specifically: Correlated functional status among segregating V segments might be attributable to linkage disequilibrium, but an unknown experimental factor could not be ruled out. When HLA alleles, especially DR and DQ, strongly co-occurred, TCR associations were difficult to assign to individual alleles. A later analysis found that most CMV-associated TCR beta chains appeared HLA-restricted, with HLA associations seemingly driven largely by CMV exposure. A later analysis reported that several top co-occurrence clusters appeared linked to parvovirus B19, influenza, CMV and Epstein-Barr virus. A later analysis found that TCR association rates varied across HLA loci, with DRB1 alleles showing the most associated TCRs and HLA-C alleles the fewest. A later analysis associated 17,000 or so TCR beta sequences with specific HLA alleles at a false discovery rate of 0.05. Immune exposure information for the cohort was limited to CMV serostatus. It was suggested by the authors that the approach could potentially be generalized to other disease states and immunological phenotypes. In a later analysis, HLA-associated TCR beta chains showed more clonal expansion and lower generation probabilities than non-associated chains that were equally common. Because the 87-base-pair reads could not distinguish some IMGT-functional V segments, including TRBV6-2 and TRBV6-3, those segments were excluded. This cohort had only TCR beta chains sequenced, and the lack of alpha or paired-chain data limited which features could be detected. Sequencing depth was assumed to be roughly uniform across donors in the presence/absence analyses, though that assumption may not hold. An association between a missense DCLRE1C variant and V-gene and J-gene trimming of TCR beta chains was found in a later genetic analysis and replicated in an independent cohort. Because counts were too low, seventeen rarely observed V segments, including chromosome 9 orphons, were excluded from the earlier analysis of 587 of the donors. Most TCR sequences were seen in very few donors, while some public TCRs were found in many individuals. The study gave a list of some 150 TCR beta chains associated with cytomegalovirus. In both the original and validation cohorts, the classifier was reported to diagnose cytomegalovirus status with high specificity and sensitivity. In vitro tests confirmed that a few of the cytomegalovirus-associated TCR beta chains recognize cytomegalovirus antigens. An earlier analysis of approximately 540 of the donors showed that most TCR beta V segments appeared in productive rearrangements either about 87% or about 30% of the time, which broadly matched IMGT annotations. A cluster of highly shared sequence variants was judged likely to represent a technical artifact of the sequencing pipeline. A further reported finding was that TCR beta sequences accurately predicted the HLA-A and HLA-B alleles for most subjects in the first cohort. In a later genetic analysis, fewer N-insertions in productive TCRs were reported among donors in an Asian-associated ancestry cluster than the roughly 640-donor mean. HLA typing was unavailable for some donors at each locus, so association tests used only the typed subset.

Receptor amplification or capture employed the immunoSEQ multiplex PCR assay. A mixture of 60 forward primers for TCR Vbeta segments and 13 reverse primers for TCR Jbeta segments was used in the multiplex PCR. Amplification of the CDR3 region of rearranged TCR beta genes was performed with a multiplex PCR assay on genomic DNA. On the Illumina HiSeq System, the amplified TCR beta libraries were sequenced as 87-base-pair reads. The authors processed their data as follows. A later analysis counted tens of millions of unique TCR beta chains across the 700 or so repertoires, and roughly 11 million of these chains were shared by at least two donors. Raw reads were error-corrected and collapsed into unique sequences with a nearest-neighbor algorithm that merged closely related sequences to remove PCR and sequencing errors. Alignment of CDR3 sequences to IMGT reference sequences was used to assign V, D and J gene segments. For a sequence to be retained, a match of at least six nucleotides was required to both a V gene segment and a J gene segment. Rearrangements were called productive when the CDR3 lacked stop codons and stayed in frame with V and J; all others were non-productive. Following IMGT convention, CDR3 was defined as the stretch from the second conserved V-encoded cysteine to the conserved J-encoded phenylalanine. The earlier analysis of 587 of the donors excluded sequences that lacked an unambiguous match to a single V gene segment. In an earlier analysis of 500 to 750 of the donors, V segments were called functional above 56.7% productive rearrangements and were called segregating when the between-donor standard deviation exceeded 5%. A statistical classification framework was built to diagnose cytomegalovirus status from the catalog of TCR beta chain sequences. In a later analysis, TCR nucleotide sequences were compared against IMGT/GENE-DB human TR gene sequences so that V and J genes could be assigned. In a later analysis, CDR3 sequences and most-parsimonious VDJ recombination scenarios were assigned using the TCRdist pipeline. In a later analysis, each TCR beta chain was defined by its CDR3 amino acid sequence together with its V-gene family, and reads without a unique V-gene family were excluded. A later analysis removed over 500 highly shared, low-generation-probability nucleotide sequences to deal with suspected cross-contamination and a sequencing artifact. A later analysis calculated a clonal expansion index for each public chain from normalized within-repertoire ranks of inferred template counts. Generation probabilities in a later analysis came from a VDJ recombination model fitted to out-of-frame rearrangements, and those results were checked against IGoR. In a later analysis, hypergeometric tests were used to score TCR-TCR, TCR-HLA and TCR-CMV co-occurrence, with a repertoire-size bias correction applied to TCR pairs. False discovery rates were estimated in a later analysis by permuting HLA or CMV assignments 20 times. In a later analysis, co-occurring TCRs were grouped using DBSCAN, and TCRdist sequence similarity was added for clustering within HLA-allele-positive subsets. Repertoires with fewer than 30,000 or more than 120,000 public chains, plus five repertoires with anomalous nucleotide sharing, were excluded from co-occurrence clustering. Here the immuneACCESS table is served through TCRdb, limited to in-frame sequences with V and J called. Missing clones are a known gap in these copies; in checked studies unresolved V genes cover under half, and the rest lacks a known reason. The V and J calls and clone size come from that table; D and trimming were worked out from the DNA. The sample table lists some 150,000 clones, roughly four fifths of them with a count of one. About 2.1% of the sample is taken by the ten largest.

In regard to this clone: Its antigen target is currently unknown. No much larger clone exists at a distance of one base, and base qualities are not known.

The chain joins TRBV4-3 to TRBJ2-3, with TRBD2 matching 9 junction bases. The sample taken for sequencing was PBMCs. The receptor was derived from a woman between 25 and 40 years old in good health and CMV-seropositive. The DNA reads as follows: TGCGCCAGCAGCCAAGCGCTAGCGGGGCTCACAGATACGCAGTATTTT. Translated, this is CASSQALAGLTDTQYF.